The rows below give T cell receptor beta chains drawn from one sample of a study of blood T cell repertoires in COVID-19. Sequencing used immunoSEQ multiplex PCR; TCRdb keeps in-frame clones, though not all of them. The profile shows about 88,000 clones, 80% to 90% of them singletons. The sample was peripheral blood. The source is an elderly woman with active COVID-19. Both conserved end residues are part of each CDR3. Each record gives: D gene, J gene, clone size, V gene, CDR3 protein, CDR3 DNA. The D gene is left open where the match is weak. Some rows mark clone size as missing; the rest say once, few, many or name a class of expanded clone.

D gene: TRBD1; J gene: TRBJ1-2; clone size: .; V gene: TRBV24-1; CDR3 protein: CATSERGNRGGYTF; CDR3 DNA: TGTGCCACCAGTGAGAGGGGAAACAGGGGTGGCTACACCTTC
D gene: .; J gene: TRBJ2-7; clone size: .; V gene: TRBV7-8; CDR3 protein: CASSPQTFYEQYF; CDR3 DNA: TGTGCCAGCAGCCCACAGACCTTCTACGAGCAGTACTTC
D gene: TRBD2; J gene: TRBJ2-1; clone size: .; V gene: TRBV20-1; CDR3 protein: CSASRFGTTYNEQFF; CDR3 DNA: TGCAGTGCTAGTAGGTTCGGGACTACCTACAATGAGCAGTTCTTC
D gene: TRBD1; J gene: TRBJ2-7; clone size: .; V gene: TRBV5-6; CDR3 protein: CASSSGQGVFSHEQYF; CDR3 DNA: TGTGCCAGCAGCTCCGGACAGGGGGTTTTTTCTCACGAGCAGTACTTC
D gene: .; J gene: TRBJ2-3; clone size: .; V gene: TRBV1; CDR3 protein: CTSSQAGEREGTDTQYF; CDR3 DNA: TGCACCAGCAGCCAAGCTGGGGAGCGGGAGGGCACAGATACGCAGTATTTT
D gene: .; J gene: TRBJ2-7; clone size: .; V gene: TRBV7-9; CDR3 protein: CASSLYSGEQYF; CDR3 DNA: TGTGCCAGCAGCTTATACAGTGGCGAGCAGTACTTC
D gene: TRBD2; J gene: TRBJ2-5; clone size: .; V gene: TRBV3-1/TRBV3-2; CDR3 protein: CASRRAGGQETQYF; CDR3 DNA: TGTGCCAGCAGACGAGCGGGAGGGCAAGAGACCCAGTACTTC
D gene: TRBD2; J gene: TRBJ2-3; clone size: .; V gene: TRBV4-2; CDR3 protein: CASSPTNSGIDTQYF; CDR3 DNA: TGTGCCAGCAGCCCAACGAATAGCGGGATAGATACGCAGTATTTT
D gene: .; J gene: TRBJ2-1; clone size: once; V gene: TRBV7-2; CDR3 protein: CASSLFFAGTRNEQFF; CDR3 DNA: TGTGCCAGCAGCTTATTTTTTGCGGGAACCCGGAATGAGCAGTTCTTC
D gene: .; J gene: TRBJ2-7; clone size: once; V gene: TRBV12-3/TRBV12-4; CDR3 protein: CATSRQGIEQYF; CDR3 DNA: TGTGCCACCAGCCGGCAGGGAATCGAGCAGTACTTC
D gene: TRBD1; J gene: TRBJ1-1; clone size: few; V gene: TRBV9; CDR3 protein: CASSPRTGATEAFF; CDR3 DNA: TGTGCCAGCAGCCCGAGGACAGGGGCCACTGAAGCTTTCTTT
D gene: TRBD2; J gene: TRBJ2-5; clone size: .; V gene: TRBV2; CDR3 protein: CASRPTLAGVETQYF; CDR3 DNA: TGTGCCAGCAGGCCCACACTAGCGGGGGTCGAGACCCAGTACTTC
D gene: .; J gene: TRBJ1-4; clone size: .; V gene: TRBV27; CDR3 protein: CASSRNREGEKLFF; CDR3 DNA: TGTGCCAGCAGCCGGAACAGGGAAGGTGAAAAACTGTTTTTT
D gene: .; J gene: TRBJ2-3; clone size: .; V gene: TRBV4-1; CDR3 protein: CASSQSQGTDTQYF; CDR3 DNA: TGCGCCAGCAGCCAGTCACAGGGTACAGATACGCAGTATTTT
D gene: TRBD2; J gene: TRBJ2-1; clone size: .; V gene: TRBV7-3; CDR3 protein: CASSLRGGPNSYNEQFF; CDR3 DNA: TGTGCCAGCAGCTTAAGGGGGGGACCAAACTCCTACAATGAGCAGTTCTTC
D gene: .; J gene: TRBJ2-7; clone size: .; V gene: TRBV6-5; CDR3 protein: CASSYTTSFLEQYF; CDR3 DNA: TGTGCCAGCAGTTACACTACTAGCTTTTTGGAGCAGTACTTC
D gene: .; J gene: TRBJ2-3; clone size: .; V gene: TRBV29-1; CDR3 protein: CSASDSVIRADTQYF; CDR3 DNA: TGCAGCGCGTCAGATAGCGTGATTCGCGCAGATACGCAGTATTTT
D gene: TRBD2; J gene: TRBJ2-7; clone size: .; V gene: TRBV12-3/TRBV12-4; CDR3 protein: CASRGGLAPEQYF; CDR3 DNA: TGTGCCAGCAGGGGTGGACTAGCGCCCGAGCAGTACTTC
D gene: .; J gene: TRBJ2-5; clone size: once; V gene: TRBV21-1; CDR3 protein: CASSTGTSGRCQETQYF; CDR3 DNA: TGTGCCAGCAGCACAGGGACTAGCGGGAGGTGCCAAGAGACCCAGTACTTC
D gene: TRBD2; J gene: TRBJ2-3; clone size: .; V gene: TRBV11-1; CDR3 protein: CASSLGSGASTDTQYF; CDR3 DNA: TGTGCCAGCAGCCTGGGTAGCGGGGCTAGCACAGATACGCAGTATTTT
D gene: TRBD2; J gene: TRBJ2-1; clone size: .; V gene: TRBV18; CDR3 protein: CASSPAVGLAGDNEQFF; CDR3 DNA: TGTGCCAGCTCACCGGCAGTAGGGCTAGCGGGAGACAATGAGCAGTTCTTC
D gene: TRBD2; J gene: TRBJ2-3; clone size: .; V gene: TRBV10-3; CDR3 protein: CAISESMSSGRADTQYF; CDR3 DNA: TGTGCCATCAGTGAAAGTATGTCTAGCGGGAGGGCGGATACGCAGTATTTT
D gene: TRBD2; J gene: TRBJ2-1; clone size: .; V gene: TRBV13; CDR3 protein: CASSPSPGTSGSFSYNEQFF; CDR3 DNA: TGTGCCAGCAGCCCCTCTCCTGGGACTAGCGGGTCCTTCTCCTACAATGAGCAGTTCTTC
D gene: TRBD2; J gene: TRBJ2-3; clone size: .; V gene: TRBV5-4; CDR3 protein: CASSPGLADTDTQYF; CDR3 DNA: TGTGCCAGCAGCCCGGGACTAGCGGACACAGATACGCAGTATTTT
D gene: TRBD2; J gene: TRBJ2-5; clone size: .; V gene: TRBV5-4; CDR3 protein: CASSMTSGSLETQYF; CDR3 DNA: TGTGCCAGCAGCATGACTAGCGGGAGTTTAGAGACCCAGTACTTC
D gene: .; J gene: TRBJ2-1; clone size: .; V gene: TRBV4-1; CDR3 protein: CASSPQVSSYNEQFF; CDR3 DNA: TGCGCCAGCAGCCCCCAGGTTAGCTCCTACAATGAGCAGTTCTTC
D gene: TRBD2; J gene: TRBJ2-3; clone size: .; V gene: TRBV7-2; CDR3 protein: CASRHLAGVSTDTQYF; CDR3 DNA: TGTGCCAGCAGGCACCTAGCGGGAGTGAGCACAGATACGCAGTATTTT
D gene: TRBD1; J gene: TRBJ2-6; clone size: .; V gene: TRBV19; CDR3 protein: CASSATGVGPGANVLTF; CDR3 DNA: TGTGCCAGTAGCGCGACAGGGGTGGGTCCTGGGGCCAACGTCCTGACTTTC
D gene: TRBD2; J gene: TRBJ2-1; clone size: .; V gene: TRBV19; CDR3 protein: CASSIGERDEQFF; CDR3 DNA: TGTGCCAGTAGTATAGGGGAGCGGGACGAGCAGTTCTTC
D gene: .; J gene: TRBJ2-3; clone size: .; V gene: TRBV19; CDR3 protein: CASKLSELTDTQYF; CDR3 DNA: TGTGCCAGTAAACTATCGGAGCTCACAGATACGCAGTATTTT
D gene: .; J gene: TRBJ1-2; clone size: .; V gene: TRBV11-2; CDR3 protein: CASSLGQSGYTF; CDR3 DNA: TGTGCCAGCAGCTTGGGGCAGAGTGGCTACACCTTC
D gene: .; J gene: TRBJ1-5; clone size: few; V gene: TRBV27; CDR3 protein: CASRPQGDGNQPQHF; CDR3 DNA: TGTGCCAGCAGGCCTCAAGGGGATGGCAATCAGCCCCAGCATTTT
D gene: TRBD1; J gene: TRBJ2-7; clone size: .; V gene: TRBV10-2; CDR3 protein: CASSEGTGFDYEQYF; CDR3 DNA: TGCGCCAGCAGTGAAGGGACAGGGTTCGACTACGAGCAGTACTTC
D gene: .; J gene: TRBJ2-1; clone size: .; V gene: TRBV29-1; CDR3 protein: CSFLKPYNEQFF; CDR3 DNA: TGCAGCTTCCTAAAGCCCTACAATGAGCAGTTCTTC
D gene: TRBD2; J gene: TRBJ2-5; clone size: .; V gene: TRBV7-8; CDR3 protein: CASSLVLLAGGSETQYF; CDR3 DNA: TGTGCCAGCAGCTTAGTCTTACTAGCGGGAGGATCCGAGACCCAGTACTTC
D gene: .; J gene: TRBJ2-1; clone size: .; V gene: TRBV18; CDR3 protein: CASSPPQSRVEQFF; CDR3 DNA: TGTGCCAGCTCACCTCCGCAGTCCCGGGTGGAGCAGTTCTTC
D gene: TRBD2; J gene: TRBJ2-2; clone size: .; V gene: TRBV3-1/TRBV3-2; CDR3 protein: CASSQVGGLGGELFF; CDR3 DNA: TGTGCCAGCAGCCAAGTTGGGGGACTAGGCGGGGAGCTGTTTTTT
D gene: TRBD2; J gene: TRBJ2-3; clone size: .; V gene: TRBV7-8; CDR3 protein: CASSPGTSAVDTQYF; CDR3 DNA: TGTGCCAGCAGCCCCGGGACTAGCGCTGTGGATACGCAGTATTTT
D gene: .; J gene: TRBJ2-7; clone size: .; V gene: TRBV27; CDR3 protein: CASSLSSRGSEQYF; CDR3 DNA: TGTGCCAGCAGTTTATCCTCCCGAGGGTCCGAGCAGTACTTC
D gene: .; J gene: TRBJ2-5; clone size: once; V gene: TRBV2; CDR3 protein: CASSDAGLASQETQYF; CDR3 DNA: TGTGCCAGCAGTGATGCGGGGCTGGCTAGTCAAGAGACCCAGTACTTC
D gene: .; J gene: TRBJ1-1; clone size: few; V gene: TRBV27; CDR3 protein: CASSSGMNTEAFF; CDR3 DNA: TGTGCCAGCAGTTCGGGGATGAACACTGAAGCTTTCTTT
D gene: .; J gene: TRBJ1-5; clone size: .; V gene: TRBV3-1/TRBV3-2; CDR3 protein: CASSHKGNQPQHF; CDR3 DNA: TGTGCCAGCAGCCACAAGGGGAATCAGCCCCAGCATTTT
D gene: TRBD2; J gene: TRBJ2-5; clone size: .; V gene: TRBV3-1/TRBV3-2; CDR3 protein: CASSQPRVAGGRGEETQYF; CDR3 DNA: TGTGCCAGCAGCCAACCCCGCGTAGCGGGAGGGAGGGGCGAAGAGACCCAGTACTTC
D gene: .; J gene: TRBJ2-6; clone size: .; V gene: TRBV19; CDR3 protein: CASRRQVYGANVLTF; CDR3 DNA: TGTGCCAGTAGGCGACAGGTGTATGGGGCCAACGTCCTGACTTTC
D gene: .; J gene: TRBJ1-3; clone size: .; V gene: TRBV9; CDR3 protein: CASSVVGDTTSGNTIYF; CDR3 DNA: TGTGCCAGCAGCGTAGTAGGGGACACTACCTCTGGAAACACCATATATTTT
D gene: .; J gene: TRBJ2-1; clone size: .; V gene: TRBV27; CDR3 protein: CASRVGGAEQFF; CDR3 DNA: TGTGCCAGCAGGGTCGGTGGGGCTGAGCAGTTCTTC
D gene: .; J gene: TRBJ1-4; clone size: .; V gene: TRBV4-2; CDR3 protein: CASSQEVRGYEKLFF; CDR3 DNA: TGTGCCAGCAGCCAAGAAGTCAGGGGTTACGAAAAACTGTTTTTT
D gene: .; J gene: TRBJ2-1; clone size: .; V gene: TRBV9; CDR3 protein: CASSPESVNSYNEQFF; CDR3 DNA: TGTGCCAGCAGCCCAGAGAGCGTAAACTCCTACAATGAGCAGTTCTTC
D gene: TRBD2; J gene: TRBJ2-7; clone size: .; V gene: TRBV20-1; CDR3 protein: CSASGTSGVTYEQYF; CDR3 DNA: TGCAGTGCTAGTGGGACTAGCGGGGTTACCTACGAGCAGTACTTC